The clone carrying this T cell receptor (beta chain) was seen ten or more times. These data originate in a study of human T cells and chemical hapten exposure. TCRdb used MiXCR to reprocess the 5' RACE reads, holding one entry per CDR3 protein. The sample holds some 150,000 distinct CDR3 sequences; around 4.1% are singletons and the top ten take over 1.1%. The authors extracted total RNA from unfractionated whole blood. The sequence was obtained from a female donor in good health.

The CDR3 DNA reads TGTGCCATCAGACAGGGGGCCTCCTATAATTCACCCCTCCACTTT. The encoded protein is CAIRQGASYNSPLHF. The chain uses TRBV10-3 and TRBJ1-6; 9 positions agree with TRBD1. The germline CDR1 and CDR2 sequences are ENHRY and SYGVKD. CDR3 length equals 15 residues. V dropped 6 bases and J dropped 0; count of bases not matched to a gene: 0.